Following are 28 T cell receptor beta chains from one sample sequenced in a study of shared clonotypes between healthy human individuals. Assay: immunoSEQ multiplex PCR; the TCRdb copy retains only in-frame clones and omits some. The table records more than 400,000 clones, more than 75% of them present only once. The sequenced sample consisted of PBMCs. These receptors all stem from a woman aged 40 to 50 in good health. Some clones in this sample may be carry-over from other donors' samples.

The chain combines TRBV28 with TRBJ2-3; 9 nucleotides agree with TRBD1. The trim removed 4 bases at V and 2 bases at J, leaving 4 bases unmatched. This CDR3 contains 15 residues. CDR1 is MDHEN and CDR2 is SYDVKM in the germline V gene. CDR3 amino acids: CASSSGQGITDTQYF. The DNA for the CDR3 is TGTGCCAGCAGTTCGGGACAGGGAATCACAGATACGCAGTATTTT.

This clone was seen a few times. This chain links TRBV5-1 with TRBJ2-2; D call uncertain. The CDR3 sequence is 13 residues long. CDR1 and CDR2 from the germline V gene are SGHRS and YFSETQ. Between the trimmed V and J ends, which lost 0 bases and 7 bases, there was a span of 7 bases. The CDR3 DNA is TGCGCCAGCAGCTTGGGACCCGGCGGGGAGCTGTTTTTT. Its translation is CASSLGPGGELFF.

The CDR3 here is CASSYSIGYGGDEQFF. The CDR3 coding sequence is TGTGCCAGCAGTTACTCGATCGGCTACGGGGGGGATGAGCAGTTCTTC. The chain is built from TRBV6-5 and TRBJ2-1; 8 positions match TRBD2. The CDR3 runs 16 residues. V was clipped by 0 bases and J by 8 bases; unmatched bases: 9. Per germline, CDR1 MNHEY and CDR2 SVGAGI.

Remarks on this clone: This may come from a read error, since a much larger clone is one base off. This sequence joins TRBV2 and TRBJ2-5; D unresolved. V was clipped by 6 bases and J by 2 bases, with 4 bases between them. The CDR3 is 11 residues long. CDR1 and CDR2 (germline): SNHLY, FYNNEI. The CDR3 here is CASSPQETQYF. In nucleotides, the CDR3 is TGTGCCAGCAGCCCACAAGAGACCCAGTACTTC.

V usage is TRBV7-6 and J usage is TRBJ2-4, with 7 nucleotides matching TRBD2. Germline V gene data show CDR1 as SGHVS and CDR2 as FNYEAQ. The CDR3 has 19 amino acids. The ends lost 0 bases at V and 3 bases at J; junction bases unmatched: 14. As DNA, the CDR3 is TGTGCCAGCAGCTTAGCCCCCCCTTTGGCGGGAGTGGGCAAAAACATTCAGTACTTC. It codes for CASSLAPPLAGVGKNIQYF.

This CDR3 is CASSWTGPEAFF. The CDR3 DNA sequence: TGTGCCAGCAGCTGGACAGGTCCTGAAGCTTTCTTT. The chain links TRBV13 to TRBJ1-1; 7 nucleotides agree with TRBD1. The CDR3 spans 12 residues. CDR1 PRHDT and CDR2 FYEKMQ come from the germline V gene (reference sequence). Unmatched junction bases numbered 2, after V lost 4 bases and J lost 6 bases.

This clone was counted many times. This sequence joins TRBV28 and TRBJ2-6; D gene ambiguous. V was trimmed by 7 bases and J by 4 bases, leaving 11 bases between them. There are 14 residues in the CDR3. Germline V gene sequence: CDR1 MDHEN, CDR2 SYDVKM. The CDR3 nucleotides are TGTGCCAGCATCTCCCCGTGGGGGGCCAACGTCCTGACTTTC. Translating gives CASISPWGANVLTF.

The CDR3 bases are TGTGCCAGCAGTGAAGACCAGGGTCGGGAGCAGTACTTC. Amino acids: CASSEDQGREQYF. J is TRBJ2-7 and V is TRBV6-1; TRBD1 is a possible D gene (5 bases). The CDR3 length is 13 residues. Germline CDR1 and CDR2: MNHNS and SASEGT. Deletions cut 1 base from V and 7 bases from J, with 11 bases between.

On this clone: Other DNA sequences within the sample encode an identical CDR3. V usage is TRBV9 and J usage is TRBJ1-3; D unresolved. The CDR3 contains 14 residues. The V gene's germline CDR1 is SGDLS and CDR2 YYNGEE. Trimming cost V 0 bases and J 0 bases, with 4 bases left between them. CDR3 DNA sequence: TGTGCCAGCAGCGTAGGTACCTCTGGAAACACCATATATTTT. Amino acid sequence: CASSVGTSGNTIYF.

The chain combines TRBV6-5 with TRBJ2-7, with D uncertain. The CDR3 covers 12 residues. Per the germline V gene, CDR1 is MNHEY and CDR2 is SVGAGI. Trimming took 2 bases from V and 9 from J, leaving 11 bases between them. CDR3 coding DNA: TGTGCCAGCAGTTACCGTTCTGGACGGCAGTACTTC. It translates to CASSYRSGRQYF.

This clone appeared a single time. The chain uses TRBV28 and TRBJ2-1; 10 nucleotides line up with TRBD2. The CDR3 is made up of 17 amino acids. Germline CDR1 is MDHEN and CDR2 is SYDVKM. After removal of 6 bases from V and 0 bases from J, the junction contained 8 bases not matched to a gene. The CDR3 DNA reads as TGTGCCAGCAGGCTAGCGGGAGTCCCAAGCTCCTACAATGAGCAGTTCTTC. Amino acids: CASRLAGVPSSYNEQFF.

This clone showed up just a few times. V gene TRBV14 combines with J gene TRBJ2-1; D remains ambiguous. CDR1 and CDR2 (germline): SGHDN, FVKESK. V dropped 2 bases and J dropped 4 bases, with 9 bases sitting between them. The CDR3 loop spans 14 amino acids. The CDR3 loop reads CASSQNLQYNEQFF. The CDR3 DNA follows: TGTGCCAGCAGCCAAAACCTACAGTACAATGAGCAGTTCTTC.

The rearrangement uses TRBV27 and TRBJ2-7; TRBD2 agrees at 13 bases. Germline V gives CDR1 MNHEY, CDR2 SMNVEV (reference sequence). This CDR3 spans 14 amino acids. Trimming at V came to 8 bases and at J to 4 bases, leaving 5 bases not matched to a gene. CDR3 sequence reads: CASRGLAGTYEQYF. The CDR3 DNA is TGTGCCAGCCGGGGACTAGCGGGAACATACGAGCAGTACTTC.

V and J are TRBV6-1 and TRBJ2-1, with D possibly called TRBD1 or TRBD2 (5 bases each). This CDR3 contains 15 residues. Per the germline V gene, CDR1 is MNHNS and CDR2 is SASEGT. V was pared by 6 bases and J by 4 bases, with 16 bases between. The CDR3 protein is CASRRSRDPYNEQFF. CDR3 coding DNA: TGTGCCAGCAGGAGATCCCGGGACCCATACAATGAGCAGTTCTTC.

This chain links TRBV5-4 with TRBJ2-5, with TRBD2 identical over 10 bases. Germline CDR1 and CDR2: SGHNT and YYREEE (reference sequence). The V gene end was trimmed by 4 bases and the J gene end by 7 bases; junction bases not matched to a gene: 13. The CDR3 consists of 16 residues. The chain's CDR3 is CASSPPRTSGRGTQYF. CDR3 bases: TGTGCCAGCAGCCCGCCGAGGACTAGCGGCCGGGGGACCCAGTACTTC.

The V call is TRBV7-3, the J call TRBJ2-5; the D is unclear. The length of the CDR3 is 13 residues. CDR1 is SGHTA and CDR2 is FQGTGA in the germline V gene. V shed 5 bases and J shed 5 bases, with 12 bases lying between them. The CDR3 here is CASSKGLGETQYF. CDR3 sequence (DNA): TGTGCCAGCAGCAAAGGCCTCGGGGAGACCCAGTACTTC.

In DNA form, the CDR3 reads TGTGCCAGCAGCTCACCTGACCGCTACAATGAGCAGTTCTTC. Protein product: CASSSPDRYNEQFF. The genes are TRBV7-3 and TRBJ2-1; D uncertain. Germline-derived CDR1 and CDR2 are SGHTA and FQGTGA. This CDR3 spans 14 amino acids. V lost 4 bases to trimming and J lost 3 bases, with 10 bases between them.

This sequence joins TRBV27 and TRBJ2-5; D unclear. The V gene lost 3 bases and the J gene lost 11 bases, with 10 bases spanning the gap. This CDR3 contains 11 residues. Germline CDR1 MNHEY, CDR2 SMNVEV (reference sequence). The CDR3 DNA follows: TGTGCCAGCAGTTTTCTGTCGAGGCAGTACTTC. Its translation is CASSFLSRQYF.

CDR3 region: CASSQQGDNEQFF. CDR3 nucleotide sequence: TGTGCCAGCTCACAACAAGGGGACAATGAGCAGTTCTTC. The chain combines TRBV18 with TRBJ2-1, with D maybe TRBD1 (5 bases). CDR3 length equals 13 residues. The V end was cut by 4 bases, the J end by 5 bases, with 9 bases between. Germline CDR1 and CDR2: KGHSH and LQKENI.

This chain uses TRBV7-6 with TRBJ2-1, with 9 nucleotides matching TRBD2. Germline V CDR1 and CDR2: SGHVS, FNYEAQ. The CDR3 has 17 residues. With V trimmed by 1 base and J by 4 bases, 8 bases remained unmatched. This CDR3 reads CASSLGRSSGIYNEQFF. The CDR3 DNA follows: TGTGCCAGCAGCTTAGGTCGATCTAGCGGGATTTACAATGAGCAGTTCTTC.

The chain carries TRBV28 and TRBJ2-3; no reliable D call. V lost 7 bases, J lost 1 base, and 9 bases lay in between. Germline V gene data show CDR1 as MDHEN and CDR2 as SYDVKM. The CDR3 has 13 amino acids. CDR3 DNA sequence: TGTGCCAGCAAAGTTGATCGCACAGATACGCAGTATTTT. It is translated as CASKVDRTDTQYF.

The genes are TRBV2 and TRBJ1-4; D perhaps matches TRBD1 (5 bases). The germline gives CDR1 SNHLY, CDR2 FYNNEI. Between the trimmed V and J ends, which lost 5 bases and 3 bases, there was a span of 16 bases. The CDR3 runs 16 residues. The CDR3, as DNA: TGTGCCAGCAGTTCCGGTTTGGGGCAGCCTAATGAAAAACTGTTTTTT. It specifies CASSSGLGQPNEKLFF.

The chain links TRBV6-1 to TRBJ2-5; D is ambiguous. Germline CDR1 reads MNHNS; CDR2 reads SASEGT. V dropped 7 bases and J dropped 5 bases, with 11 bases sitting between them. The CDR3 loop spans 12 amino acids. The CDR3 DNA follows: TGTGCCAGCACCTGGGGTCGGGAGACCCAGTACTTC. Protein product: CASTWGRETQYF.

The chain is built from TRBV5-1 and TRBJ2-7; TRBD2 might be the D (5 bases). The ends were cut back, 0 bases at V and 0 bases at J, with 10 bases in the middle. CDR3 length: 15 amino acids. Germline V CDR1 and CDR2: SGHRS, YFSETQ. The CDR3 loop is CASSLVGGPSYEQYF. The CDR3 bases are TGCGCCAGCAGCTTGGTCGGCGGGCCCTCCTACGAGCAGTACTTC.

Details on this clone: Its ends do not fully match the called genes, so a read error is possible. The genes are TRBV6-5 and TRBJ2-5; D possibly corresponds to TRBD2 (6 bases). The DNA matches TRBJ2-7 better at its end, which makes the J call doubtful. The CDR3 length is 15 residues. Germline CDR1 MNHEY, CDR2 SVGAGI. CDR3 amino acids: CASSNSHYGSYEQYF. The CDR3 region has the DNA TGTGCCAGCAGTAACTCCCATTACGGGAGCTACGAGCAGTACTTC.

The rearrangement joins TRBV5-1 to TRBJ2-3; TRBD2 aligns across 9 bases. Germline loops: CDR1 SGHRS, CDR2 YFSETQ. The CDR3 has 16 amino acids. Trimming removed 1 base from V and 2 bases from J; junction bases left unmatched: 5. The DNA for the CDR3 is TGCGCCAGCAGCTTGCAGGGCGGGAGGGACACAGATACGCAGTATTTT. It translates to CASSLQGGRDTDTQYF.

The chain is built from TRBV6-6 and TRBJ2-1; D possibly uses TRBD1 or TRBD2 (5 bases each). V lost 0 bases and J 4 bases, leaving 10 bases between the germline ends. The CDR3 covers 15 residues. Germline CDR1 is MNHNY and CDR2 is SVGAGI (reference sequence). CDR3 coding DNA: TGTGCCAGCAGTTACTCCTGGGACGGATACAATGAGCAGTTCTTC. Protein sequence: CASSYSWDGYNEQFF.

The J gene is TRBJ2-1, the V gene TRBV5-8, with a possible D match to TRBD2 (6 bases). This CDR3 contains 19 residues. Trimming removed 7 bases from V and 3 bases from J, with 29 bases in between. The germline gives CDR1 SGHTS, CDR2 YDEGEE. This CDR3 is CASGLSERVADPVYNEQFF. The CDR3 coding sequence is TGTGCCAGCGGGTTGTCCGAGCGGGTCGCGGATCCGGTCTACAATGAGCAGTTCTTC.